The 13 T cell receptor beta chains below come from one sample, sequenced in a study of cytomegalovirus exposure and HLA in healthy donors. The primer mix had 60 Vbeta and 13 Jbeta primers. Profiling relied on immunoSEQ multiplex PCR, and the TCRdb table lists in-frame clones only, not all of them. The sample has about 150,000 clones, just under 75% seen once. The specimen was PBMCs. The receptor set was obtained from a woman in her late teens or twenties in good health and CMV-seronegative.

This chain uses TRBV28 with TRBJ2-7; the match to TRBD1 covers 7 bases. Germline V gives CDR1 MDHEN, CDR2 SYDVKM. The CDR3 has 15 amino acids. The V gene end was trimmed by 7 bases and the J gene end by 3 bases; junction bases not matched to a gene: 12. CDR3 loop: CASTTSGTVNYEQYF. For the CDR3, the DNA is TGTGCCAGCACCACATCCGGGACAGTGAACTACGAGCAGTACTTC.

This clone came up once. This chain joins TRBV9 and TRBJ2-1, with 9 bases aligning to TRBD1. Germline V gene sequence: CDR1 SGDLS, CDR2 YYNGEE. V shed 6 bases and J 3 bases; nucleotides not matched to a gene: 16. This CDR3 comprises 18 residues. This chain's CDR3 is CASNRAGTGFQVYNEQFF. CDR3 DNA: TGTGCCAGCAACAGAGCTGGGACAGGGTTCCAGGTCTACAATGAGCAGTTCTTC.

J is TRBJ2-1 and V is TRBV4-3, with 9 nucleotides matching TRBD2. CDR1 and CDR2 from the germline V gene are LGHNA and YSLEER. After removal of 2 bases from V and 8 bases from J, the junction contained 7 bases not matched to a gene. The CDR3 has 15 residues. The CDR3 region is CASSQPGTSHDEQFF. CDR3 nucleotides: TGCGCCAGCAGCCAACCCGGGACTAGCCACGATGAGCAGTTCTTC.

The chain combines TRBV19 with TRBJ1-2; 9 bases agree with TRBD1. This CDR3 has 14 amino acids. Germline CDR1 reads LNHDA; CDR2 reads SQIVND (reference sequence). J was trimmed by 6 bases and V by 4 bases; bases with no gene match: 6. CDR3 nucleotides: TGTGCCAGTAGTAGACGGGGACAGGGCGATGGCTACACCTTC. It translates to CASSRRGQGDGYTF.

As DNA, the CDR3 is TGCGCCAGCAGTGAAAGGACAGCTAACTATGGCTACACCTTC. It codes for CASSERTANYGYTF. J is TRBJ1-2 and V is TRBV10-2, with D possibly TRBD1 on 6 matching bases. This CDR3 has 14 amino acids. CDR1 is WSHSY and CDR2 is SAAADI in the germline V gene. Trimming shortened V by 3 bases and J by 0 bases, and 8 bases separated the two germline ends.

This clone came up a few times. The chain recombines TRBV7-2 with TRBJ2-1; D is possibly TRBD1 (5 bases). The CDR3 has 16 residues. From germline, CDR1 is SGHTA and CDR2 FQGNSA. The germline V and J ends were trimmed by 5 bases and 2 bases, with 16 bases remaining between them. CDR3 protein: CASSLAGSGTYNEQFF. The CDR3 DNA reads TGTGCCAGCAGCCTCGCAGGGTCTGGCACCTACAATGAGCAGTTCTTC.

This chain connects TRBV18 to TRBJ1-2; 7 bases align to TRBD1. This CDR3 spans 16 amino acids. The ends lost 0 bases at V and 1 base at J; junction bases unmatched: 5. Germline CDR1 KGHSH, CDR2 LQKENI. The CDR3 coding sequence is TGTGCCAGCTCACCACCAGCGACAGGGAGTAACTATGGCTACACCTTC. This translates into CASSPPATGSNYGYTF.

The chain carries TRBV7-2 and TRBJ2-2; TRBD1 matches 7 bases. Trimming at V came to 10 bases and at J to 7 bases, leaving 12 bases not matched to a gene. CDR3 length: 14 amino acids. Germline CDR1 and CDR2: SGHTA and FQGNSA. CDR3 nucleotides: TGTGCCACAAGTGACAGGGCGTCCGTCGGGGAGCTGTTTTTT. Translated, it gives CATSDRASVGELFF.

This chain joins TRBV28 and TRBJ1-2; D call uncertain. Germline CDR1 reads MDHEN; CDR2 reads SYDVKM. CDR3 size: 12 residues. V gave up 7 bases and J gave up 6 bases, with 12 bases separating them. CDR3 sequence reads: CASTRWRDGYTF. The CDR3 coding sequence is TGTGCCAGCACACGATGGAGGGATGGCTACACCTTC.

The rearrangement links TRBV2 to TRBJ2-5, with TRBD1 matching 9 bases. The germline V gene has CDR1 SNHLY and CDR2 FYNNEI. The CDR3 runs 16 residues. J gave up 1 base and V 6 bases, and 9 bases lay outside the gene matches. The CDR3 spells CASSLVQGALQETQYF. The CDR3 nucleotides read TGTGCCAGCAGCCTCGTACAGGGGGCCCTCCAAGAGACCCAGTACTTC.

This clone was counted only a few times. The chain is built from TRBV11-2 and TRBJ2-1; D unclear. CDR1 and CDR2 (germline): SGHAT, FQNNGV. The length of the CDR3 is 16 residues. Trimming took off 1 base at V and 4 bases at J, with 14 bases between the two ends. In DNA, the CDR3 is TGTGCCAGCAGCTTAGTAGGTAGCAAAACTTACAATGAGCAGTTCTTC. It yields the protein CASSLVGSKTYNEQFF. The whole variable domain, remainder taken from reference TRBV11-2 and TRBJ2-1, is EAGVAQSPRYKIIEKRQSVAFWCNPISGHATLYWYQQILGQGPKLLIQFQNNGVVDDSQLPKDRFSAERLKGVDSTLKIQPAKLEDSAVYLCASSLVGSKTYNEQFFGPGTRLTVL.

This clone was observed a single time. The chain joins TRBV5-6 to TRBJ2-3; 7 bases match TRBD1. There are 14 residues in the CDR3. The ends lost 3 bases at V and 4 bases at J; junction bases unmatched: 5. Germline CDR1 reads SGHDT; CDR2 reads YYEEEE. Here the CDR3 reads CASSSTGTSDTQYF. The CDR3 region has the DNA TGTGCCAGCAGCTCGACAGGGACCTCAGATACGCAGTATTTT. The variable domain in full, with the rest retrieved from reference TRBV5-6 and TRBJ2-3, is DAGVTQSPTHLIKTRGQQVTLRCSPKSGHDTVSWYQQALGQGPQFIFQYYEEEERQRGNFPDRFSGHQFPNYSSELNVNALLLGDSALYLCASSSTGTSDTQYFGPGTRLTVL.

The chain couples TRBV7-9 to TRBJ2-3; 11 nucleotides line up with TRBD1. CDR3 length: 15 amino acids. The trim removed 5 bases at V and 2 bases at J, leaving 3 bases unmatched. CDR1 is SEHNR and CDR2 is FQNEAQ in the germline V gene (reference sequence). CDR3 amino acids: CASSRGQGVTDTQYF. In DNA form, the CDR3 reads TGTGCCAGCAGCCGGGGACAGGGGGTCACAGATACGCAGTATTTT.